The sequence of this T cell receptor beta chain was determined in a study of human T cells and chemical hapten exposure. The wider study: Investigators sensitized about 2 cm by about 2 cm of upper inner arm skin with 2% DPC.

CDR3 size: 16 residues. The trim removed 0 bases at V and 0 bases at J, leaving 4 bases unmatched. Germline-derived CDR1 and CDR2 are SEHNR and FQNEAQ (reference sequence). A single record per CDR3 protein comes from TCRdb applying MiXCR to the RACE reads. The sample shows a few hundred thousand distinct CDR3 sequences, about 9% of them seen only once. Time point denoted: pre-sensitization, week 0. Treatment: therapeutic diphenylcyclopropenone sensitization with weekly scalp DPC. Findings and caveats of the study: Expanded TCRs created a significantly greater count of big CDR3 similarity clusters than controls did.

This clonotype was observed a handful of times. Its target is not known. V and J are TRBV7-9 and TRBJ2-5; 7 bases align to TRBD2. This sample comprised whole blood, obtained in connection with sensitization to the hapten diphenylcyclopropenone (DPC). The receptor comes from a woman in her thirties or forties with alopecia areata. Some clones in this sample may be carry-over from other donors' samples. The chain's CDR3 is CASSLAAGMYQETQYF. CDR3 DNA sequence: TGTGCCAGCAGCTTAGCAGCGGGAATGTACCAAGAGACCCAGTACTTC.